The 30 T cell receptor beta chains below were found in one sample sequenced in a study of CXCR3-negative and CXCR3-positive naive CD8 T cells. Study-level results: CXCR3-positive naive cells had TRB CDR3s that were more hydrophobic than CXCR3-negative naive cells had.

Antigen specificity for these receptors is unknown. 5' RACE that incorporated UMI labels was used to prepare the TRB cDNA libraries. TCRdb reworked the 5' RACE reads into one entry per CDR3 protein, no DNA. The sample table includes about 98,000 distinct CDR3 sequences. Sequencing was carried out using naive CXCR3+ CD8+ T cells from blood. The sample's subset: CD45RO-CCR7+CD27+CD95- naive CD8+ T cells expressing CXCR3 (TNR3+). All receptors derive from a human donor in good health. Some clones in this sample may be carry-over from other donors' samples.

CDR3 residues: CASSRRGREEQYF. V and J are TRBV11-3 and TRBJ2-7; without DNA, the TCRdb call of TRBD1 cannot be checked. CDR3 length: 13 residues. The germline gives CDR1 SGHNT, CDR2 YENEEA.

The chain links TRBV29-1 to TRBJ2-7. The CDR3 totals 12 residues. Germline CDR1 SQVTM, CDR2 ANQGSEA. CDR3 sequence reads: CSVTFRSYEQYF.

This chain connects TRBV29-1 to TRBJ1-2. The CDR3 covers 12 residues. Germline values: CDR1 SQVTM, CDR2 ANQGSEA. CDR3 sequence reads: CSVFDTYYGYTF.

The chain links TRBV7-9 to TRBJ2-3. Germline V gives CDR1 SEHNR, CDR2 FQNEAQ (reference sequence). This CDR3 comprises 13 residues. The CDR3 here is CASSLEAGDTQYF.

The rearrangement joins TRBV23-1 to TRBJ2-7; TCRdb's D call, TRBD1, is unchecked because there is no DNA. TRBV23-1 is identified as an open reading frame with a role that is uncertain. This CDR3 spans 17 amino acids. CDR3 loop: CASSQSRGPVILYEQYF.

The genes are TRBV20-1 and TRBJ2-7. The CDR3 has 13 amino acids. Germline V lookup: CDR1 DFQATT, CDR2 SNEGSKA (reference sequence). This chain's CDR3 is CSASPSGNYEQYF.

The chain is built from TRBV4-2 and TRBJ1-1. There are 14 residues in the CDR3. From germline, CDR1 is LGHNA and CDR2 YNFKEQ. The CDR3 sequence is CASSQDVMNTEAFF.

The chain recombines TRBV21-1 with TRBJ2-7; TCRdb lists TRBD1, though no DNA is available to test this call. TRBV21-1 is a known pseudogene. The CDR3 is made up of 13 amino acids. CDR3 amino acids: CARGAAGGHEQYF.

The rearrangement links TRBV12-3 or TRBV12-4 to TRBJ2-1; TCRdb lists TRBD2, though no DNA is available to test this call. This CDR3 is built from 15 residues. CDR3 in amino acids: CASSRAGGRDNEQFF.

V usage is TRBV13 and J usage is TRBJ1-5; checking the TCRdb D call of TRBD1 is not possible without DNA. The germline CDR1 and CDR2 sequences are PRHDT and FYEKMQ (reference sequence). The CDR3 spans 12 residues. The CDR3 loop reads CASSPRGQPQHF. Full variable domain (remainder filled in from reference TRBV13 and TRBJ1-5): AAGVIQSPRHLIKEKRETATLKCYPIPRHDTVYWYQQGPGQDPQFLISFYEKMQSDKGSIPDRFSAQQFSDYHSELNMSSLELGDSALYFCASSPRGQPQHFGDGTRLSIL.

The chain combines TRBV12-3 or TRBV12-4 with TRBJ2-7. The CDR3 totals 14 residues. CDR3 amino acids: CASSSDGYSYEQYF.

V and J are TRBV13 and TRBJ1-1; TCRdb outputs TRBD1, but without DNA this stays unchecked. The CDR3 has 14 amino acids. Germline V gives CDR1 PRHDT, CDR2 FYEKMQ (reference sequence). CDR3 amino acids: CASTSQGLDTEAFF. Full variable domain (rest looked up from reference TRBV13 and TRBJ1-1): AAGVIQSPRHLIKEKRETATLKCYPIPRHDTVYWYQQGPGQDPQFLISFYEKMQSDKGSIPDRFSAQQFSDYHSELNMSSLELGDSALYFCASTSQGLDTEAFFGQGTRLTVV.

V usage is TRBV2 and J usage is TRBJ2-7. This CDR3 contains 13 residues. Germline V lookup: CDR1 SNHLY, CDR2 FYNNEI. The CDR3 sequence: CASSEGGSYEQYF.

This sequence joins TRBV28 and TRBJ1-6. The CDR3 is 16 residues long. Germline assignment: CDR1 MDHEN and CDR2 SYDVKM. CDR3 residues: CASSITGDTFQAPLHF.

V is TRBV6-1 and J is TRBJ2-5. Germline V gene data show CDR1 as MNHNS and CDR2 as SASEGT. The length of the CDR3 is 14 residues. CDR3 residues: CASRGFETQETQYF.

This chain links TRBV6-2 or TRBV6-3 with TRBJ2-7; TCRdb's D call of TRBD1 is untestable without DNA. The CDR3 is 14 residues long. Germline CDR1 MNHEY, CDR2 SVGEGT. The CDR3 loop reads CASSQQGLGYEQYF.

The chain has TRBV27 and TRBJ2-1; TCRdb selects TRBD2, and the lack of DNA leaves this call unchecked. Germline CDR1 reads MNHEY; CDR2 reads SMNVEV (reference sequence). The CDR3 spans 16 residues. The CDR3 spells CASSLAGRSSYNEQFF.

The gene calls are TRBV28 and TRBJ2-5; TCRdb's D call of TRBD1 is untestable without DNA. The germline V gene has CDR1 MDHEN and CDR2 SYDVKM. The CDR3 length is 17 residues. The CDR3 here is CASSFRRTGQAQETQYF.

The V and J genes are TRBV12-3 or TRBV12-4 and TRBJ2-3; TCRdb's D gene call, TRBD1, goes unchecked for lack of DNA. The CDR3 totals 14 residues. This CDR3 reads CASSNRGYTDTQYF.

V gene TRBV19 combines with J gene TRBJ2-7; lacking DNA, the TRBD2 call made by TCRdb goes unchecked. CDR1 and CDR2 (germline): LNHDA, SQIVND (reference sequence). The CDR3 sequence is 12 residues long. The CDR3 protein is CATTGVKREQYF.

The V gene is TRBV5-5, the J gene TRBJ1-6. The CDR3 contains 13 residues. CDR1 and CDR2 from the germline V gene are SGHKS and YYEKEE (reference sequence). The CDR3 sequence: CASSFGLNSPLHF.

This chain uses TRBV28 with TRBJ2-2; TCRdb's D call, TRBD1, is unchecked because there is no DNA. The CDR3 is 14 amino acids. Germline CDR1 MDHEN, CDR2 SYDVKM. This CDR3 reads CASSFHTPGGELFF.

V and J are TRBV2 and TRBJ1-5. CDR3 length equals 14 residues. CDR1 and CDR2 (germline): SNHLY, FYNNEI. The CDR3: CASSDGQYNQPQHF.

The rearrangement links TRBV14 to TRBJ2-1; TCRdb lists TRBD2, though no DNA is available to test this call. Per the germline V gene, CDR1 is SGHDN and CDR2 is FVKESK. The CDR3 length is 15 residues. This chain's CDR3 is CASSRSGSVYNEQFF.

The gene calls are TRBV20-1 and TRBJ2-3; TCRdb's D call, TRBD2, is unchecked because there is no DNA. Germline V gene data show CDR1 as DFQATT and CDR2 as SNEGSKA (reference sequence). This CDR3 region has 16 residues. CDR3 in amino acids: CSASFASGRFTDTQYF.

The rearrangement joins TRBV2 to TRBJ1-1; absent DNA, TCRdb's TRBD1 call cannot be checked. Germline CDR1 and CDR2: SNHLY and FYNNEI. This CDR3 has 14 residues. CDR3 region: CASTNRQGYTEAFF.

The J gene is TRBJ2-1, the V gene TRBV28; lacking DNA, the TRBD2 call made by TCRdb goes unchecked. Germline V gene lookup returns CDR1 MDHEN and CDR2 SYDVKM. The CDR3 sequence is 12 residues long. CDR3 sequence reads: CASSSTNEQQFF.

The rearrangement uses TRBV28 and TRBJ2-1. Per germline, CDR1 MDHEN and CDR2 SYDVKM. The CDR3 has 15 residues. CDR3 loop: CASSSVSFSYNEQFF.

The CDR3 here is CASSKTPSSYGYTF. The chain uses TRBV7-9 and TRBJ1-2; as DNA is missing, the TRBD1 call by TCRdb cannot be tested. The CDR3 has 14 residues. Germline V gene sequence: CDR1 SEHNR, CDR2 FQNEAQ (reference sequence). Full variable domain (rest looked up from reference TRBV7-9 and TRBJ1-2): DTGVSQNPRHKITKRGQNVTFRCDPISEHNRLYWYRQTLGQGPEFLTYFQNEAQLEKSRLLSDRFSAERPKGSFSTLEIQRTEQGDSAMYLCASSKTPSSYGYTFGSGTRLTVV.

V usage is TRBV7-6 and J usage is TRBJ2-7; TCRdb's D call, TRBD2, is unchecked because there is no DNA. There are 14 residues in the CDR3. From germline, CDR1 is SGHVS and CDR2 FNYEAQ. The CDR3 reads CASSLPGLAGEQYF.